The rows below give T cell receptor beta chains drawn from one sample of a study of T cells after yellow fever vaccination. TCRdb processed the 5' RACE reads anew with MiXCR; each CDR3 protein has one entry. Among around 320,000 distinct CDR3 sequences, around 4.4% were seen once, and the ten largest hold roughly a fifth. Material: PBMCs, obtained 15 days after the yellow fever booster vaccination. The origin of the receptors is a man aged 18 to 29 who received the YFV17D yellow fever vaccine. The CDR3 runs from the conserved cysteine through the conserved F or W. The D gene is left open where the match is weak. Clone size is stated in some rows and not others, as once, few, many or a class when expanded.

d_gene,v_gene,j_gene,abundance,CDR3aa,CDR3nt
.,TRBV27,TRBJ2-1,.,CASSVRQGRDEQFF,TGTGCCAGCAGTGTACGGCAGGGAAGGGATGAGCAGTTCTTC
.,TRBV9,TRBJ1-2,many,CASSVATGMNYGYTF,TGTGCCAGCAGCGTAGCTACAGGGATGAACTATGGCTACACCTTC
.,TRBV5-6,TRBJ2-5,many,CASSLAWGETQYF,TGTGCCAGCAGCTTGGCCTGGGGAGAGACCCAGTACTTC
.,TRBV5-6,TRBJ1-4,few,CASSQRSRATNEKLFF,TGTGCCAGCAGCCAACGAAGTCGAGCTACTAATGAAAAACTGTTTTTT
TRBD2,TRBV5-4,TRBJ2-1,many,CASSLGTSGVSYNEQFF,TGTGCCAGCAGCCTTGGGACTAGCGGCGTTTCCTACAATGAGCAGTTCTTC
TRBD1,TRBV4-1,TRBJ2-3,many,CASSQPGQGADTQYF,TGCGCCAGCAGCCAACCCGGACAGGGTGCAGATACGCAGTATTTT
.,TRBV5-6,TRBJ1-5,few,CASSLAGALSNQPQHF,TGTGCCAGCAGCTTGGCAGGGGCTCTTAGCAATCAGCCCCAGCATTTT
TRBD2,TRBV7-3,TRBJ2-1,few,CASSILAGDYNEQFF,TGTGCCAGCAGCATACTAGCGGGGGATTACAATGAGCAGTTCTTC
.,TRBV29-1,TRBJ2-1,many,CSVGTATYNEQFF,TGCAGCGTTGGGACGGCCACCTACAATGAGCAGTTCTTC
TRBD1,TRBV15,TRBJ1-1,.,CATSRGGTGNTEAFF,TGTGCCACCAGCAGAGGCGGGACAGGGAACACTGAAGCTTTCTTT
TRBD2,TRBV5-1,TRBJ2-3,few,CASSKPRIAGAYPQDTQYF,TGCGCCAGCAGCAAGCCCCGCATAGCGGGGGCCTACCCTCAAGATACGCAGTATTTT
TRBD1,TRBV5-1,TRBJ2-2,few,CASKGQGASGELFF,TGCGCCAGCAAAGGACAGGGTGCCTCCGGGGAGCTGTTTTTT
.,TRBV6-5,TRBJ1-4,many,CASRLGRREKLFF,TGTGCCTCGCGGTTGGGGAGGCGTGAAAAACTGTTTTTT
TRBD2,TRBV7-3,TRBJ2-3,many,CASSALWTSADTQYF,TGTGCCAGCAGCGCGCTCTGGACTAGCGCAGATACGCAGTATTTT
.,TRBV5-4,TRBJ2-1,many,CASGRRGGVLHEQFF,TGTGCCAGCGGCCGCAGGGGAGGTGTTCTCCATGAGCAGTTCTTC